This TCR beta chain came from a study of shared clonotypes between healthy human individuals (TCRdb year 2020). For context, the study as a whole: The cohort included three men and two women between 18 and 49 years of age. For each donor, CD4 naive and CD4 memory were each given three plates, CD8 naive was given two plates, and CD8 memory was given one plate. Different laboratories and diverse techniques were used to prepare libraries and sequence TCR repertoires, to increase sequencing depth and limit assay-specific biases. Blood TCR repertoires of about 5 healthy adults were deeply sequenced to estimate repertoire size and the extent of clonotype sharing between individuals. Between about 0.9 and 9 billion PBMCs per donor were obtained by leukapheresis. What the work shows at the level of the full study, not this receptor alone: Sampling was restricted to blood, and TCR repertoires in tissues likely differ from the TCR repertoires found in blood. Incomplete sequencing was indicated by rarefaction of sorted-subset datasets, despite the large sequencing depth. Across several donors, around 5.4% of naive CD4, roughly 3.5% of naive CD8, 2.3% of memory CD4, and 0.4% of memory CD8 clonotypes were shared. The small number of donors limited the genetic and exposure-history diversity represented. Estimated clonotype richness was generally larger for naive than for memory subsets. Pairwise subsampling indicated that sequencing depth was expected to affect the degree of clonotype sharing among donors. Clonotypes shared by all four sorted-subset donors showed higher generation probabilities than non-shared clonotypes.

Using the deep immunoSEQ assay, TCR CDR3 regions were amplified from genomic DNA by multiplex PCR. Genomic DNA extracted from each cell subset was distributed evenly over all wells of several immunoSEQ 96-well plates, and each plate served as one replicate. For sorted subsets, roughly 200 ng of genomic DNA, equivalent to some 33,000 T cell genomes, went into each replicate PCR. Purified libraries were measured with a Qubit 3.0 fluorometer, size-checked on a Bioanalyzer 2100, and measured again with the KAPA Library Quantification kit. Each immunoSEQ 96-well plate was sequenced on its own single-read 150-cycle Illumina NextSeq 550 flow cell. As for the original processing: Because the immunoSEQ output held only junctional sequences and lacked quality scores, the filtering could not match the filtering applied to full-length reads. To assign V/J genes and CDR3, sequences were annotated using PyIR, a Python wrapper for IgBLAST v1.9, with IMGT germline references. Reads with weak V/J assignments (E-value above 1e-6), missing CDR3, stop codons, out-of-frame junctions, or ambiguous translated residues were removed. A V3J clonotype was defined by an identical inferred V gene, J gene, and CDR3 amino acid sequence. The percentage overlap between two repertoires was calculated by dividing the number of shared unique clonotypes by the size of the smaller repertoire. Three approaches were used to assess repertoire richness: RTK rarefaction, the Chao1 estimator, and Recon v2.1 estimates of unobserved clonotypes. OLGA was used to compute generation probabilities for all TCRbeta clonotypes that the gDNA method yielded from a handful of donors. TCRdb re-hosts the immuneACCESS table, in-frame sequences only. Its copies lack some clones; in the studies checked, an unresolved V gene accounts for under half of them, and the cause for the rest is not known. The D gene and trimming were derived from the DNA, and the V and J assignments and clone size from that table. The sample contains roughly 1,500,000 clones, about 98.5% of them found a single time. The ten largest clones capture about 0.4% of the sample.

As encoded in the germline V gene, CDR1 is SGHTA while CDR2 is FQGNSA. The CDR3 runs 16 amino acids, cysteine and phenylalanine included. Only the CDR3 portion is preserved as DNA: 48 bases, with reading frame beginning at the first base. Trimming at the junction amounts to 5 bases on V and 6 bases on J, and the germline ends lie 22 bases apart. About this clone itself: Its antigen has not been determined. No base-level quality is on record; no much larger clone is a single base apart.

Healthy HIV-negative adults with no recently reported acute infections or vaccinations were included as donors. Every donor was a Caucasian adult residing in Nashville, Tennessee, USA. Magnetic negative selection was used to enrich CD4+ T cells, after which naive cells were positively selected on CD45RA and the negative fraction became the memory subset. After blood collection by leukapheresis, PBMCs were isolated using Ficoll-Histopaque density gradient centrifugation and then cryopreserved in the vapor phase of liquid nitrogen. Analytical flow cytometry was used to check the purity and quantity of each magnetically sorted T cell population. Each sorted fraction had its genomic DNA isolated and then quantified by UV absorbance on a Nanodrop 2000c.

The sample was naive CD4+ T cells sorted from blood. The cell subset or site label here, explained by the study, means: CD45RA+ positively selected. The chain links TRBV7-2 with TRBJ2-5, and TRBD2 may be the D gene, going by 5 matching bases. This receptor was obtained from a man aged 25-45 years in good health. Here the CDR3 is given as CASSKEPRVTGKTQYF. The DNA sequence reads TGTGCCAGCAGCAAAGAGCCTAGGGTTACGGGGAAGACCCAGTACTTC.